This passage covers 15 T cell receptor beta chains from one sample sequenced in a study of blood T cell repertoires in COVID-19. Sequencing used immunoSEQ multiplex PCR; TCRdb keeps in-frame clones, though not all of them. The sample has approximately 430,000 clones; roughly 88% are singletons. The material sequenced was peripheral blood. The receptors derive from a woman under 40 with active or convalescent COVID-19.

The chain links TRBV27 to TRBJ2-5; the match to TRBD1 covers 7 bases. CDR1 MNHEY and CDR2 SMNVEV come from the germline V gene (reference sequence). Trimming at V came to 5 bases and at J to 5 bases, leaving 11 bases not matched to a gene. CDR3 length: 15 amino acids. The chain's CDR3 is CASSPQTGARETQYF. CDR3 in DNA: TGTGCCAGCAGTCCCCAAACAGGGGCAAGGGAGACCCAGTACTTC.

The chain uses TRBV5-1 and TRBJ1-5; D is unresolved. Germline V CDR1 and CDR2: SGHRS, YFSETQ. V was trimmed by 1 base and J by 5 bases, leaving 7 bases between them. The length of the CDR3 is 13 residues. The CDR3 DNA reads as TGCGCCAGCAGCTTGAGCCATGATCAGCCCCAGCATTTT. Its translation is CASSLSHDQPQHF.

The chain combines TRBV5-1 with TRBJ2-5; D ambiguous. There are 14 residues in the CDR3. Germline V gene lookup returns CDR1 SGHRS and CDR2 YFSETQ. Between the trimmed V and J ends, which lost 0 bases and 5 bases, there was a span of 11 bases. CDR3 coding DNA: TGCGCCAGCAGCTTGGGAGCACCCGGGGAGACCCAGTACTTC. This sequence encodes CASSLGAPGETQYF. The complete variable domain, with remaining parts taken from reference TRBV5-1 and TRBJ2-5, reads KAGVTQTPRYLIKTRGQQVTLSCSPISGHRSVSWYQQTPGQGLQFLFEYFSETQRNKGNFPGRFSGRQFSNSRSEMNVSTLELGDSALYLCASSLGAPGETQYFGPGTRLLVL.

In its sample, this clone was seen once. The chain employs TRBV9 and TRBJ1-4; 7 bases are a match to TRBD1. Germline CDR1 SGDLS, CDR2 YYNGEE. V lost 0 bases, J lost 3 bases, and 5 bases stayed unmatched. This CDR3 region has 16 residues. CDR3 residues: CASSVDAGGSNEKLFF. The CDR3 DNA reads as TGTGCCAGCAGCGTAGATGCAGGGGGTTCTAATGAAAAACTGTTTTTT.

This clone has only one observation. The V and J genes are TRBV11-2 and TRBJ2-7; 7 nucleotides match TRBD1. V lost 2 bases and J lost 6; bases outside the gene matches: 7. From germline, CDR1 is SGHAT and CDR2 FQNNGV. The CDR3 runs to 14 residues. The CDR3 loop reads CASSLQQGQSEQYF. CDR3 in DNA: TGTGCCAGCAGCTTACAACAGGGGCAGTCCGAGCAGTACTTC. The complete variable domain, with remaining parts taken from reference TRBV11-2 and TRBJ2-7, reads EAGVAQSPRYKIIEKRQSVAFWCNPISGHATLYWYQQILGQGPKLLIQFQNNGVVDDSQLPKDRFSAERLKGVDSTLKIQPAKLEDSAVYLCASSLQQGQSEQYFGPGTRLTVT.

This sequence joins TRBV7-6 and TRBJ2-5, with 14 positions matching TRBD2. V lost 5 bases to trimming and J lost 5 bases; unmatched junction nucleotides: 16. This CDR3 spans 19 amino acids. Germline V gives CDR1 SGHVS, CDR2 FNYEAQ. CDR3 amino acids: CASSHGRRTSGGRQETQYF. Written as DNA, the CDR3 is TGTGCCAGCAGCCATGGGCGGAGGACTAGCGGGGGGCGTCAGGAGACCCAGTACTTC.

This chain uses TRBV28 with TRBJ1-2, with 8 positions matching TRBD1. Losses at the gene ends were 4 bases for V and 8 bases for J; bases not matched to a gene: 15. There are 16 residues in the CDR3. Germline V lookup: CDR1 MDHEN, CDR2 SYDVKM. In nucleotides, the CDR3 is TGTGCCAGCAGTTCGCCTCCGGGCAGGGGGCCGGGAGGCTACACCTTC. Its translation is CASSSPPGRGPGGYTF.

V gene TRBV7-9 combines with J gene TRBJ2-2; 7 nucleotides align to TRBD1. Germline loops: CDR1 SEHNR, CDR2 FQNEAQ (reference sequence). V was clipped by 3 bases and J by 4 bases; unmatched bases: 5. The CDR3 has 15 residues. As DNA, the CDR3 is TGTGCCAGCAGCTTCCAGGGGGAGACCACCGGGGAGCTGTTTTTT. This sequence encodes CASSFQGETTGELFF.

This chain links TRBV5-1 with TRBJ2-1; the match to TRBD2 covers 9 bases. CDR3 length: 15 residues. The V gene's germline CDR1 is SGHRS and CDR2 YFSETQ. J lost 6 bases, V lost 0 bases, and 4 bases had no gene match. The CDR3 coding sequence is TGCGCCAGCAGCTTGGACCTAGCGGGATTCAATGAGCAGTTCTTC. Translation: CASSLDLAGFNEQFF.

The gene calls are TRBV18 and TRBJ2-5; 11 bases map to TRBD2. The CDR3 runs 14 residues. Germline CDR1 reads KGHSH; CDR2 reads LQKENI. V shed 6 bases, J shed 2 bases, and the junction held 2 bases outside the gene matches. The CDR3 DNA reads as TGTGCCAGCTCCGGGACTAGCGGACAAGAGACCCAGTACTTC. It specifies CASSGTSGQETQYF.

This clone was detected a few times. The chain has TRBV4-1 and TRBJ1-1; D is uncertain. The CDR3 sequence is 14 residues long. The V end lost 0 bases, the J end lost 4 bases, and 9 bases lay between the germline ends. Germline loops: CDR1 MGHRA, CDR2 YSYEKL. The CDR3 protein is CASSQDLSGTEAFF. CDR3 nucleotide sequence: TGCGCCAGCAGCCAAGATTTATCCGGCACTGAAGCTTTCTTT.

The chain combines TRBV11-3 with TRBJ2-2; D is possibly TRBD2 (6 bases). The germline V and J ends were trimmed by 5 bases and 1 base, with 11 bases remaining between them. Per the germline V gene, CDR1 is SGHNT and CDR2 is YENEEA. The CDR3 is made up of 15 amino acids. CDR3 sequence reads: CASSTAGLNTGELFF. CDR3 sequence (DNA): TGTGCCAGCAGCACCGCGGGGCTGAACACCGGGGAGCTGTTTTTT.

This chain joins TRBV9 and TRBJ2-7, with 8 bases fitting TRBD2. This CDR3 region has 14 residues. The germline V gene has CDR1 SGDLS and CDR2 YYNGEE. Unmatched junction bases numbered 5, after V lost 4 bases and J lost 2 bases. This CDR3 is CASSSPGLAYEQYF. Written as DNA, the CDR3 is TGTGCCAGCAGCTCCCCGGGACTAGCCTACGAGCAGTACTTC.

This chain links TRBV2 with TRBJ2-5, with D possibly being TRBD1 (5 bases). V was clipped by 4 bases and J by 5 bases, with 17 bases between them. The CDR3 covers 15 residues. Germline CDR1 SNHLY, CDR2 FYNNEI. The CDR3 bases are TGTGCCAGCAGTGGGGGCACAGGATCCCCGGAGACCCAGTACTTC. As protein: CASSGGTGSPETQYF.

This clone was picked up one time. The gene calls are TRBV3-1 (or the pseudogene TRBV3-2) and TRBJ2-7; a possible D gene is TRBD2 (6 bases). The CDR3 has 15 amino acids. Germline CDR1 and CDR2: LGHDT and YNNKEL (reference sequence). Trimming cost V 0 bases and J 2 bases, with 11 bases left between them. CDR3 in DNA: TGTGCCAGCAGCCAAGACAGAGCGGGCACCTACGAGCAGTACTTC. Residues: CASSQDRAGTYEQYF.